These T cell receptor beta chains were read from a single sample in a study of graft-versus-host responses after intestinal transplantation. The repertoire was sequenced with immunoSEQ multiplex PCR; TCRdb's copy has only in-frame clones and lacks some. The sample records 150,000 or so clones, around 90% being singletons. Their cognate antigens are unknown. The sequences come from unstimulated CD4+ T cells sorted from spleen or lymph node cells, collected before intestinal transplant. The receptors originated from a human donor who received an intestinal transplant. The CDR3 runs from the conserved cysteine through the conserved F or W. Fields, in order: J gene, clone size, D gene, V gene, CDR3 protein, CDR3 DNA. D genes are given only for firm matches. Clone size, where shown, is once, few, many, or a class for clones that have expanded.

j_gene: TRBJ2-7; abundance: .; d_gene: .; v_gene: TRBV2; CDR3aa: CASSGRRESLYEQYF; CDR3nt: TGTGCCAGCAGTGGCAGGAGGGAATCCCTCTACGAGCAGTACTTC
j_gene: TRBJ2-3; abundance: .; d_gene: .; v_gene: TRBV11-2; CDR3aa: CASSLAQGTQYF; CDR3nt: TGTGCCAGCAGCTTAGCTCAGGGGACGCAGTATTTT
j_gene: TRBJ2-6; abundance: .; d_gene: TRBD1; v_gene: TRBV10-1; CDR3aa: CASSESLPRQGAPGANVLTF; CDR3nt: TGCGCCAGCAGTGAGTCTCTACCCCGACAGGGGGCCCCTGGGGCCAACGTCCTGACTTTC
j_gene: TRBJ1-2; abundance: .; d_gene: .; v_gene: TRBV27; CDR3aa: CASSPSQMATANYGYTF; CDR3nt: TGTGCCAGCAGTCCAAGCCAGATGGCCACAGCTAACTATGGCTACACCTTC
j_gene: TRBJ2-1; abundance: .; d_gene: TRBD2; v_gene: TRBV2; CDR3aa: CASRDSTSGRGNEQFF; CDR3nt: TGTGCCAGCAGAGACTCGACTAGCGGGAGGGGGAATGAGCAGTTCTTC
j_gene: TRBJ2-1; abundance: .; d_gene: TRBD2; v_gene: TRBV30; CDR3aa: CAWTSGRVGEQFF; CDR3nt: TGTGCCTGGACTAGCGGGAGGGTTGGTGAGCAGTTCTTC
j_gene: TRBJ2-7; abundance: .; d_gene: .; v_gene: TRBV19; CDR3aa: CASSMTVSSYEQYF; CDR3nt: TGTGCCAGTAGTATGACTGTGAGCTCCTACGAGCAGTACTTC
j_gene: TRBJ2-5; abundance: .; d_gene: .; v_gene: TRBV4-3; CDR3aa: CASSQELGGEETQYF; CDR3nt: TGCGCCAGCAGCCAAGAACTGGGCGGGGAGGAGACCCAGTACTTC
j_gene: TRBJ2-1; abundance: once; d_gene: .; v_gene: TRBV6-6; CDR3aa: CASQGGLERTNEQFF; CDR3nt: TGTGCCAGCCAGGGGGGACTTGAGCGTACCAATGAGCAGTTCTTC
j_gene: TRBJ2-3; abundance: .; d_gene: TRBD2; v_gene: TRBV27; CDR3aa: CASRPSGNPTQYF; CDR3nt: TGTGCCAGCAGGCCTAGCGGGAATCCTACGCAGTATTTT
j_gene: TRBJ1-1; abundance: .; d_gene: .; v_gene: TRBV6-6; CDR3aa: CASSSNTEAFF; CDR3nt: TGTGCCAGCAGCTCTAACACTGAAGCTTTCTTT
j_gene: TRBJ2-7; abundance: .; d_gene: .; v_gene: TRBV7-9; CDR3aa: CASSEAPVGLSSYEQYF; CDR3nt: TGTGCCAGCAGCGAAGCCCCCGTGGGCCTGAGCTCCTACGAGCAGTACTTC
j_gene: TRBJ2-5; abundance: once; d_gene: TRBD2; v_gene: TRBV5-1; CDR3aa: CASSLGLGGETQYF; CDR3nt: TGCGCCAGCAGCTTGGGGCTGGGAGGGGAGACCCAGTACTTC
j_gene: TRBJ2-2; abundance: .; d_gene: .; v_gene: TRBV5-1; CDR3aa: CASSPISLVGNTGELFF; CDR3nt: TGCGCCAGCAGCCCTATTTCCTTAGTGGGGAACACCGGGGAGCTGTTTTTT
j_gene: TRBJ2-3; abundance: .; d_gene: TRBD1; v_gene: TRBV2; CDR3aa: CASSGQGATDTQYF; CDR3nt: TGTGCCAGCAGTGGACAGGGGGCCACAGATACGCAGTATTTT
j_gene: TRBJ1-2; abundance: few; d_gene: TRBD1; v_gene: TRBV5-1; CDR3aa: CASSLEGQGFRGGYTF; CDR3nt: TGCGCCAGCAGCTTGGAGGGACAGGGGTTTCGTGGAGGCTACACCTTC
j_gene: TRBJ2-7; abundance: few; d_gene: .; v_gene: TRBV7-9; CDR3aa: CASSLVRGASYEQYF; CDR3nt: TGTGCCAGCAGCTTAGTACGAGGGGCTAGCTACGAGCAGTACTTC
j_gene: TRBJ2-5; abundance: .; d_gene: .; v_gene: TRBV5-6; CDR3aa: CASSLEQRSRQETQYF; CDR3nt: TGTGCCAGCAGCTTGGAGCAGCGGTCTAGGCAAGAGACCCAGTACTTC
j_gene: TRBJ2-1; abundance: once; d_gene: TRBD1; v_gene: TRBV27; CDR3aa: CASNLRGTGVDNNEQFF; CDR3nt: TGTGCCAGCAATTTAAGAGGGACAGGGGTCGATAACAATGAGCAGTTCTTC
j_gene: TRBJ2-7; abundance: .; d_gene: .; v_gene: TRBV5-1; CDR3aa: CASSLGTYSYEQYF; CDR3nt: TGCGCCAGCAGCTTGGGGACGTACTCCTACGAGCAGTACTTC
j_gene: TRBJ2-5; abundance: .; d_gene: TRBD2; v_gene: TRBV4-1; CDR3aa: CASSQDRLAGFETQYF; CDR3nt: TGCGCCAGCAGCCAAGATAGACTAGCGGGTTTCGAGACCCAGTACTTC
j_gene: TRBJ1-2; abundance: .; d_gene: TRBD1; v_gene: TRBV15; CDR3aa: CATSSGTGGIYGYTF; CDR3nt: TGTGCCACCAGCTCCGGGACAGGCGGGATATATGGCTACACCTTC
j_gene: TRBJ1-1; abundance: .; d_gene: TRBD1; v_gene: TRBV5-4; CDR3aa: CASSRDRGTEAFF; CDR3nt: TGTGCCAGCAGCAGGGACAGGGGCACTGAAGCTTTCTTT
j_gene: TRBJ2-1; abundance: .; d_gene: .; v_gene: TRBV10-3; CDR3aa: CATLSSYNEQFF; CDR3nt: TGTGCCACCCTAAGCTCCTACAATGAGCAGTTCTTC
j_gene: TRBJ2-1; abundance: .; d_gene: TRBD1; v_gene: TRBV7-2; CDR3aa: CASSPTGTGVNEQFF; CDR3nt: TGTGCCAGCAGCCCCACGGGGACAGGGGTGAATGAGCAGTTCTTC
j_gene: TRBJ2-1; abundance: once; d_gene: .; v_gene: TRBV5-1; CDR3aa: CASSLRGSPNEQFF; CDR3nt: TGCGCCAGCAGCTTGAGGGGGAGCCCTAATGAGCAGTTCTTC
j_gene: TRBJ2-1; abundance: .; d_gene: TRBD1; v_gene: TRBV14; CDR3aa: CASSLAGTGKFNEQFF; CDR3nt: TGTGCCAGCAGCCTCGCCGGGACAGGGAAGTTCAATGAGCAGTTCTTC
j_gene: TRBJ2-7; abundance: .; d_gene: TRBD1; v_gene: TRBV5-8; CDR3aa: CASSRDRGGQYF; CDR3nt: TGTGCCAGCAGCCGGGACAGGGGTGGGCAGTACTTC
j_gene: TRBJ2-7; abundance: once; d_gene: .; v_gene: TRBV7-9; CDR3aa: CASSLEKGYEQYF; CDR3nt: TGTGCCAGCAGCTTAGAAAAGGGCTACGAGCAGTACTTC
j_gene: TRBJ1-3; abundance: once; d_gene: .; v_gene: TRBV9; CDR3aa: CASSPEVGGLGSGNTIYF; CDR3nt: TGTGCCAGCAGCCCAGAAGTCGGAGGTTTGGGCTCTGGAAACACCATATATTTT
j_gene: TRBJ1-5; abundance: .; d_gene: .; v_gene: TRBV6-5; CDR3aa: CASSYTHRVRNQPQHF; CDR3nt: TGTGCCAGCAGTTACACCCACAGGGTACGCAATCAGCCCCAGCATTTT
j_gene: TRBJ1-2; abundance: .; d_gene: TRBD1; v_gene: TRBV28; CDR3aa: CASSRDRGLLVYGYTF; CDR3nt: TGTGCCAGCAGCCGGGACAGGGGGCTCTTAGTATATGGCTACACCTTC
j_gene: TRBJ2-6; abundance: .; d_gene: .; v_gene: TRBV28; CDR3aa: CASSDGGSGANVLTF; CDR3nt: TGTGCCAGCAGTGACGGGGGCTCTGGGGCCAACGTCCTGACTTTC
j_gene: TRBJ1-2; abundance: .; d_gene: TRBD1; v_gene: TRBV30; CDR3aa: CAWTGQGGYGYTF; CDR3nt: TGTGCCTGGACCGGACAGGGTGGCTATGGCTACACCTTC
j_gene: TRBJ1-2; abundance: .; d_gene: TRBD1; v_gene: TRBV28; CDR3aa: CASSRNPTGVAYGYTF; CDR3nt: TGTGCCAGCAGTAGAAACCCGACAGGGGTTGCCTATGGCTACACCTTC
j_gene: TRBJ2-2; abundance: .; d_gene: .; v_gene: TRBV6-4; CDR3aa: CASSPGTANTGELFF; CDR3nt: TGTGCCAGCAGTCCCGGGACTGCGAACACCGGGGAGCTGTTTTTT
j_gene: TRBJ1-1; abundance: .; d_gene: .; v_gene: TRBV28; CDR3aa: CASIPYPRVINTEAFF; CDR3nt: TGTGCCAGCATCCCTTATCCAAGGGTGATCAACACTGAAGCTTTCTTT
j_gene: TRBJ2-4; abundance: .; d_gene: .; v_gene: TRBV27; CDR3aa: CASSCHQVRIQYF; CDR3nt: TGTGCCAGCAGTTGCCATCAGGTAAGGATTCAGTACTTC
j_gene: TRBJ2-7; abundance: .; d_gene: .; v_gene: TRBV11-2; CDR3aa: CASSLGPLKGEQYF; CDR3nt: TGTGCCAGCAGCTTAGGACCTCTGAAGGGGGAGCAGTACTTC
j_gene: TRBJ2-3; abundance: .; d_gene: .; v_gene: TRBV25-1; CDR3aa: CASSGTRRNTQYF; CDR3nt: TGTGCCAGCAGTGGGACCCGGAGGAATACGCAGTATTTT
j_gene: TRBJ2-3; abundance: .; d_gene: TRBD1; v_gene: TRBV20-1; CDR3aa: CSGSQGDTQYF; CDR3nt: TGCAGTGGGTCACAGGGGGATACGCAGTATTTT
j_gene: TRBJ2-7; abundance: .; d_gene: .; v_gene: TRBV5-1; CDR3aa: CASSSPPLYEQYF; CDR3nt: TGCGCCAGCAGCTCCCCCCCGCTCTACGAGCAGTACTTC
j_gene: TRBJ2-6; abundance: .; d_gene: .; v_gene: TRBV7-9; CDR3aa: CASSFGGSGANVLTF; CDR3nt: TGTGCCAGCAGCTTCGGAGGCTCTGGGGCCAACGTCCTGACTTTC
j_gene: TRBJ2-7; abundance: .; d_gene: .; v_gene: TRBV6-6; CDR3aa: CASSYGHGAGPDEQYF; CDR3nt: TGTGCCAGCAGTTACGGTCATGGCGCAGGCCCGGACGAGCAGTACTTC
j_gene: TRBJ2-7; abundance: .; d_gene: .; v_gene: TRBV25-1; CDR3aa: CASSEWVGYEQYF; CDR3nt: TGTGCCAGCAGTGAATGGGTTGGCTACGAGCAGTACTTC
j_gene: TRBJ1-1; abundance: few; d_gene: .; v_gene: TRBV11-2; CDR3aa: CASSLGRGAFF; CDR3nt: TGTGCCAGCAGCTTAGGGCGGGGGGCTTTCTTT
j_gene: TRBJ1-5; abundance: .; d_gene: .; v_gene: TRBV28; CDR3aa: CASSYSPGRQPQHF; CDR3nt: TGTGCCAGCAGTTACAGTCCTGGCAGACAGCCCCAGCATTTT
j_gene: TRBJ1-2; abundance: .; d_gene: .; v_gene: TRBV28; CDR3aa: CASSGTPNYGYTF; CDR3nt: TGTGCCAGCAGTGGGACACCGAACTATGGCTACACCTTC
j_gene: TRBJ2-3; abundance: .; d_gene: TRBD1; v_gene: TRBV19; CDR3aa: CASKTGASTDTQYF; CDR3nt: TGTGCCAGTAAGACAGGGGCAAGCACAGATACGCAGTATTTT
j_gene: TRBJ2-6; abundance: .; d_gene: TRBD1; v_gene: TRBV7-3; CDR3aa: CASSPWTGFNSGANVLTF; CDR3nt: TGTGCCAGCAGCCCTTGGACAGGGTTCAACTCTGGGGCCAACGTCCTGACTTTC
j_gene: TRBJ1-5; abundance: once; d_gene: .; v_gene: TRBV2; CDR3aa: CASSVGNQPQHF; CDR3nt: TGTGCCAGCAGTGTTGGCAATCAGCCCCAGCATTTT
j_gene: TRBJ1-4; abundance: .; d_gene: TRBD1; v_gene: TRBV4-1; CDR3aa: CASSQGGGGPGEKLFF; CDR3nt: TGCGCCAGCAGCCAAGGGGGAGGGGGCCCGGGGGAAAAACTGTTTTTT
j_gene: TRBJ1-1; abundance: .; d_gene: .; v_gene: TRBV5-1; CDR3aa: CASRPPGHPNTEAFF; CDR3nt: TGCGCCAGCAGGCCTCCGGGACACCCCAACACTGAAGCTTTCTTT
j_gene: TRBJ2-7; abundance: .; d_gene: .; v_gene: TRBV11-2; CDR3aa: CASSLGNYEQYF; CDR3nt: TGTGCCAGCAGCTTGGGAAATTACGAGCAGTACTTC